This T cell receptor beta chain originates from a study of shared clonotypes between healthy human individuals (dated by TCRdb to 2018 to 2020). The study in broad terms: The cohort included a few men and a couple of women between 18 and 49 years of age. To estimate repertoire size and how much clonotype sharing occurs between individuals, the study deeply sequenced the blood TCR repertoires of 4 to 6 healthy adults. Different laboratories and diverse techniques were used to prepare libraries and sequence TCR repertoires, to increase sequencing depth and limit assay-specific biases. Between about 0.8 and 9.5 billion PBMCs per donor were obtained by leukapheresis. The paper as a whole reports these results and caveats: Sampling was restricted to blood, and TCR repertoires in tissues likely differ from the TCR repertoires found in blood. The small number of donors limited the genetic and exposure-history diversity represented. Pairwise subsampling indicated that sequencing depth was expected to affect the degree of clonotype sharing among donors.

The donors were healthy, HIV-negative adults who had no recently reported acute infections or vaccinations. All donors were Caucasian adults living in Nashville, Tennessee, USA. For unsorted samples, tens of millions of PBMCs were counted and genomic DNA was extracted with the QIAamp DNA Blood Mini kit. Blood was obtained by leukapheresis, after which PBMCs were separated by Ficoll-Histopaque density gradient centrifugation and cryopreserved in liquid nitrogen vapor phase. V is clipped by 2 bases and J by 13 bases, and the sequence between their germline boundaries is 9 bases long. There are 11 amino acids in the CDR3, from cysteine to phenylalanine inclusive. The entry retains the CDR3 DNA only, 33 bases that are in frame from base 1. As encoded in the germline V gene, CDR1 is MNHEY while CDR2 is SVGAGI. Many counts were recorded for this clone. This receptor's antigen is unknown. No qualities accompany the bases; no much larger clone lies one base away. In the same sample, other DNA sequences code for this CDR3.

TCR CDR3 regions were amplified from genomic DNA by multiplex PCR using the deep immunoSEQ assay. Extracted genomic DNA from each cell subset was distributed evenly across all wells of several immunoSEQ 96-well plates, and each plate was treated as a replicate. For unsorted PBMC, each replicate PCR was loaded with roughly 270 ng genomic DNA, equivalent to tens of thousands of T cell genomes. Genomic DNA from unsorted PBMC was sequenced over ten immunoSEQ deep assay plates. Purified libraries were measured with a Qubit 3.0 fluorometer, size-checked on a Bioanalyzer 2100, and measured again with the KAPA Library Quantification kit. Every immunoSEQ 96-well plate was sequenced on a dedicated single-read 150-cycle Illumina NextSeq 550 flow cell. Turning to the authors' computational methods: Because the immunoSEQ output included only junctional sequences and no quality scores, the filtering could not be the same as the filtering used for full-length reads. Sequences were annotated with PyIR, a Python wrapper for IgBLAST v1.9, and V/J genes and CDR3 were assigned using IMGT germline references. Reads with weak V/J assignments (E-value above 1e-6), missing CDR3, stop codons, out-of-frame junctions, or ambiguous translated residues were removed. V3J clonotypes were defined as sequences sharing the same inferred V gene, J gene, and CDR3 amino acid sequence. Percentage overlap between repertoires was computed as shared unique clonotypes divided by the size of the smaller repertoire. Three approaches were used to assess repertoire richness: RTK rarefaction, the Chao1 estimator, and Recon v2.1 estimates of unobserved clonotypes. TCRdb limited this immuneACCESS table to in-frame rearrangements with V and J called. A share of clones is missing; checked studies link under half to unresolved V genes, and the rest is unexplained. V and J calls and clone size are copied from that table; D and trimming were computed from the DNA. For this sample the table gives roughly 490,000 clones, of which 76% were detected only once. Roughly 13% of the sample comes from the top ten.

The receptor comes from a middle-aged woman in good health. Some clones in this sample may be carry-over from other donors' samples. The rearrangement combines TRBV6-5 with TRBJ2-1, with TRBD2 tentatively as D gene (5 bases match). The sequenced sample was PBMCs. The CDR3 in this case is CASSYGGSQFF. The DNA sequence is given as TGTGCCAGCAGTTACGGAGGCTCACAGTTCTTC.